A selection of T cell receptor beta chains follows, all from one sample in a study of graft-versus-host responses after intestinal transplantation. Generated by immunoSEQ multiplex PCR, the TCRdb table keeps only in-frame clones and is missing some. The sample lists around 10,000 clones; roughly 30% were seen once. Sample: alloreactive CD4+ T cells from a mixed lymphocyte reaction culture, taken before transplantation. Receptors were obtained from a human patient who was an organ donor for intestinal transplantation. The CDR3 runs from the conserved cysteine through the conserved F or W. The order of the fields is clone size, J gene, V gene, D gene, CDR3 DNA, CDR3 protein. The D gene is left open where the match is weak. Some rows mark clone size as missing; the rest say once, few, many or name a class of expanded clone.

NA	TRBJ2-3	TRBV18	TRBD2	TGTGCCAGCTCACCAAATCAGATCGCGGGGGTCGTCACAGATACGCAGTATTTT	CASSPNQIAGVVTDTQYF
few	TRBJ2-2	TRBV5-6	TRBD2	TGTGCCAGCAGCTTGGGACTAGCGGGGAACACCGGGGAGCTGTTTTTT	CASSLGLAGNTGELFF
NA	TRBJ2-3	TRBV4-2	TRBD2	TGTGCCAGCAGCCAGGATGGACTAGCGGGGGTCACAGATACGCAGTATTTT	CASSQDGLAGVTDTQYF
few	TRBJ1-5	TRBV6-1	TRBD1	TGTGCCAGCAGTCCCAGGGGGCGCAGGGATCAGCCCCAGCATTTT	CASSPRGRRDQPQHF
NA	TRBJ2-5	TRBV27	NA	TGTGCCAGCAGGGGGCTAGAGACCCAGTACTTC	CASRGLETQYF
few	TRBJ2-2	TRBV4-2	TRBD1	TGTGCCAGCAGCCAACGGACAGGCACGAACACCGGGGAGCTGTTTTTT	CASSQRTGTNTGELFF
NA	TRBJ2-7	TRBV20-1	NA	TGCCCGGGGACTCTCTCCTACGAGCAGTACTTC	CPGTLSYEQYF
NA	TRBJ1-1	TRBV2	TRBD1	TGTGCCAGCAACTTCGGACAGGGGGGCACTGAAGCTTTCTTT	CASNFGQGGTEAFF
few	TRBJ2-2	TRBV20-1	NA	TGCAGTGCCGTAGGGGTCGGGGAGCTGTTTTTT	CSAVGVGELFF
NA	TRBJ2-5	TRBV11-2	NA	TGTGCCAGCAGCCCCCGAGCGACAGGACAAGAGACCCAGTACTTC	CASSPRATGQETQYF
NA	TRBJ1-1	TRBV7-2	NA	TGTGCCAGCAGCTACGACAGGAACACTGAAGCTTTCTTT	CASSYDRNTEAFF
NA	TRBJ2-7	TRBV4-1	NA	TGCGCCAGCAGCCAAGTGGGGAGGGGGGAGCAGTACTTC	CASSQVGRGEQYF
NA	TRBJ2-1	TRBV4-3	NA	TGCGCCAGCAGCCAAGGAGGAGGGGCGGGCAATGAGCAGTTCTTC	CASSQGGGAGNEQFF
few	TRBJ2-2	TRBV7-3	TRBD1	TGTGCCAGCAGCCCTCGGACAGGGGGCACCGGGGAGCTGTTTTTT	CASSPRTGGTGELFF
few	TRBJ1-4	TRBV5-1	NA	TGCGCCAGCAGCCCCGGTGTAGCCGAGAATGAAAAACTGTTTTTT	CASSPGVAENEKLFF
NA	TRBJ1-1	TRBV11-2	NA	TGTGCCAGCAACAGGGACCCATGGAACACTGAAGCTTTCTTT	CASNRDPWNTEAFF
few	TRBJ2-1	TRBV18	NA	TGTGCCAGCTCACCAAACCTAGCGTCCTCCTACAATGAGCAGTTCTTC	CASSPNLASSYNEQFF
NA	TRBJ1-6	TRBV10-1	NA	TGCGCCAGCAGGGCGAGGAATTCACCCCTCCACTTT	CASRARNSPLHF
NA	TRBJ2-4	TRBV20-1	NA	TGCAGTGCAGCGGAAGGGAACATTCAGTACTTC	CSAAEGNIQYF
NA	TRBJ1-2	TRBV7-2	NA	TGTGCCAGCAGCCAAAGACAGATTGACTATGGCTACACCTTC	CASSQRQIDYGYTF
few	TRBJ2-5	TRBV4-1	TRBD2	TGCGCCAGCAGGCCCTTCGCGGGGGGCGGGGAGACCCAGTACTTC	CASRPFAGGGETQYF
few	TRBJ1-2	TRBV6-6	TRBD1	TGTGCCAGCAGTTCGACAGGGTTCTATGGCTACACCTTC	CASSSTGFYGYTF
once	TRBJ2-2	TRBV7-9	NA	TGTGCCAGCAGCTTCGACCCGGGAACCGGGGAGCTGTTTTTT	CASSFDPGTGELFF
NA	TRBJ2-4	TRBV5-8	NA	TGTGCCAGCAGCCCCCTCCTTGGAGACAGTAGTCAGTGGGGCATTCAGTACTTC	CASSPLLGDSSQWGIQYF
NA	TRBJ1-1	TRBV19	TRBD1	TGTGCCAGTAGTCGACGGACAGGGTTGTCCTTCCCTGAAGCTTTCTTT	CASSRRTGLSFPEAFF
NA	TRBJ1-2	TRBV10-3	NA	TGTGCCATCAGTGAGGACAGAAACTATGGCTACACCTTC	CAISEDRNYGYTF
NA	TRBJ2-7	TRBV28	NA	TGTGCCAGCACTCCTCAGGCCCCCTACGAGCAGTACTTC	CASTPQAPYEQYF
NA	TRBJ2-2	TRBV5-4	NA	TGTGCCAGCAGCTTGGCGTCCGGGGAGCTGTTTTTT	CASSLASGELFF
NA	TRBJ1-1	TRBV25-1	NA	TGTGCCAGCAGTGACAGGGTCGGCACTGAAGCTTTCTTT	CASSDRVGTEAFF
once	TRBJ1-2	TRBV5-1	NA	TGCGCCAGCAGCGTGGACAGCAACTATGGCTACACCTTC	CASSVDSNYGYTF
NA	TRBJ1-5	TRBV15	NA	TGTGCCACCAGCAGAGGACAGGTAGGACAGCCCCAGCATTTT	CATSRGQVGQPQHF
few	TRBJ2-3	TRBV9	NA	TGTGCCAGCAGCGAAGCAGGGGCCGGAAGGACGCAGTATTTT	CASSEAGAGRTQYF
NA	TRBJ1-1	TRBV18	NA	TGTGCCAGCTCACCAGCACAGGTGAACACTGAAGCTTTCTTT	CASSPAQVNTEAFF
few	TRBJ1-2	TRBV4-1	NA	TGCGCCAGCAGCCAAGCTCCAGAAGGGAGCTATGGCTACACCTTC	CASSQAPEGSYGYTF
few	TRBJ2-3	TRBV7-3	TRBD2	TGTGCCAGCAGCTCCAATCCTGGACTAGCGGGGAGGGATACGCAGTATTTT	CASSSNPGLAGRDTQYF
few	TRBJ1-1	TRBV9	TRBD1	TGTGCCAGCAGCGCCGAGGACAGGGGGCTTACTGAAGCTTTCTTT	CASSAEDRGLTEAFF
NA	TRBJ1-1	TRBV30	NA	TGTGCCTGGGGAACCGGGACAACTAGTGGCACTGAAGCTTTCTTT	CAWGTGTTSGTEAFF
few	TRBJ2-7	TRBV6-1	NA	TGTGCCAGCAGACGCCAGTTTCAAGCCTACGAGCAGTACTTC	CASRRQFQAYEQYF
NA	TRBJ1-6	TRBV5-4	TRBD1	TGTGCCAGCAGCTTGTCAAACAGGGGAAGGGTCCCAACCCTCCACTTT	CASSLSNRGRVPTLHF
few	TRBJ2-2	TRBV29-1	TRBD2	TGCAGCGTATCGGGGCTAGCGGGGGGGCTGGGAACCGGGGAGCTGTTTTTT	CSVSGLAGGLGTGELFF
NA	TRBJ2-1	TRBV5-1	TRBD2	TGCGCCAGCAGCCCCCCTACTCTAGCGGGGGACAATGAGCAGTTCTTC	CASSPPTLAGDNEQFF
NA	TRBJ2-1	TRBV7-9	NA	TGTGCCAGCAGCTTACCGAGCTGGGAGCAGTTCTTC	CASSLPSWEQFF
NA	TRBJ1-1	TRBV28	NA	TGTGCCAGCCCCCCCTTCGGGAGGGTACCGAACACTGAAGCTTTCTTT	CASPPFGRVPNTEAFF
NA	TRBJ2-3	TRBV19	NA	TGTGCCAGTACCCATCTAGACGGGGCAGATACGCAGTATTTT	CASTHLDGADTQYF
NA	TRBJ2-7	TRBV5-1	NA	TGCGCCAGCAGCCATCCTAGAGAATACGAGCAGTACTTC	CASSHPREYEQYF
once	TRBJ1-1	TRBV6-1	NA	TGTGCCAGCAGACGGGACTACATGAACACTGAAGCTTTCTTT	CASRRDYMNTEAFF